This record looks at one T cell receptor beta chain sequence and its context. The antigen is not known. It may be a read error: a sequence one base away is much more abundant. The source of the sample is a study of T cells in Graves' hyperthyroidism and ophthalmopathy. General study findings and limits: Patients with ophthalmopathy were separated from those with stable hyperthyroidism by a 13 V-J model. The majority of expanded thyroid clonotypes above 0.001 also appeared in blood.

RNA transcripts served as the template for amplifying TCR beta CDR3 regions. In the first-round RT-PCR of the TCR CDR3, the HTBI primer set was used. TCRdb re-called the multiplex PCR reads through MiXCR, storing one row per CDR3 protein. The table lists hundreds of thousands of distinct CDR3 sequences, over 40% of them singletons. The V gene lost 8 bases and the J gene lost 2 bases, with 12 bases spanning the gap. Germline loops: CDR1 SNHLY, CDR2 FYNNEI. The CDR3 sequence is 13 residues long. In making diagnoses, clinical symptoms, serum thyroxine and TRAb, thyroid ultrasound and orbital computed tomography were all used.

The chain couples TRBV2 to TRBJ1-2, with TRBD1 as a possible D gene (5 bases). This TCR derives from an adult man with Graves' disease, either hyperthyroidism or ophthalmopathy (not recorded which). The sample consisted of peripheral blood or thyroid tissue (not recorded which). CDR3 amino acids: CASWGERNYGYTF. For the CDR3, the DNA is TGTGCCAGCTGGGGGGAACGGAACTATGGCTACACCTTC.